Listed below are T cell receptor beta chains from one sample, sequenced in a study of T cells in localized non-small cell lung cancer. Clones were read by immunoSEQ multiplex PCR, and TCRdb kept only the in-frame ones, dropping some. The repertoire consists of fewer than 95,000 clones, with approximately 91% occurring once and the leading ten covering about 4%. This specimen was PBMCs, taken before any cancer treatment. These TCRs come from a woman aged 40-75 years with stage II squamous cell lung carcinoma. The CDR3 runs from the conserved cysteine through the conserved F or W. Size is omitted from some rows. Given values are once, few, many or a class for expanded clones.

cdr3_aa: CASSQLEGEKLFF; v_call: TRBV4-1; clone_size: -
cdr3_aa: CASSGPTGGAETQYF; v_call: TRBV10-1; clone_size: -
cdr3_aa: CASNIMKNQPQHF; v_call: TRBV6-1; clone_size: -
cdr3_aa: CASSPRGRGFQETQYF; v_call: TRBV5-6; clone_size: -
cdr3_aa: CASSPGGGFGTEAFF; v_call: TRBV7-2; clone_size: -
cdr3_aa: CAWAQSSGNTIYF; v_call: TRBV30; clone_size: -
cdr3_aa: CASSEKRTASNTGELFF; v_call: TRBV6-1; clone_size: -
cdr3_aa: CASSRTDTNTEAFF; v_call: TRBV5-1; clone_size: -
cdr3_aa: CASSPSGRSGNTIYF; v_call: TRBV7-9; clone_size: -
cdr3_aa: CASGRTEVGAFF; v_call: TRBV18; clone_size: -
cdr3_aa: CASTSGDAGGYTF; v_call: TRBV9; clone_size: few
cdr3_aa: CASSFQGAGWETQYF; v_call: TRBV13; clone_size: -
cdr3_aa: CASSRTGQTNYGYTF; v_call: TRBV5-6; clone_size: -
cdr3_aa: CASSPLGAGVDMNTEAFF; v_call: TRBV18; clone_size: few
cdr3_aa: CATAAGGSSYNEQFF; v_call: TRBV5-1; clone_size: -
cdr3_aa: CASSHREGNEQFF; v_call: TRBV19; clone_size: -
cdr3_aa: CASEDRVGSPLHF; v_call: TRBV19; clone_size: -
cdr3_aa: CASSETAGLAGNNEQFF; v_call: TRBV10-1; clone_size: -
cdr3_aa: CASARMAGGNTIYF; v_call: TRBV19; clone_size: -
cdr3_aa: CASSGETQYF; v_call: TRBV6-6; clone_size: -
cdr3_aa: CASSLGSGTLSTDTQYF; v_call: TRBV5-1; clone_size: -
cdr3_aa: CASSLGRETQYF; v_call: TRBV10-2; clone_size: -
cdr3_aa: CASSSGGTGISGNTIYF; v_call: TRBV5-4; clone_size: -
cdr3_aa: CASNRAGGPTYNEQFF; v_call: TRBV27; clone_size: few
cdr3_aa: CASSLIHSDYGYTF; v_call: TRBV5-1; clone_size: -
cdr3_aa: CASSPRGRNANTEAFF; v_call: TRBV7-9; clone_size: -
cdr3_aa: CASRLPGTGSYGYTF; v_call: TRBV6-6; clone_size: -
cdr3_aa: CASSQGGGNEQYF; v_call: TRBV4-2; clone_size: -
cdr3_aa: CASSVAATVNTEAFF; v_call: TRBV9; clone_size: -
cdr3_aa: CASSQSKLYGYTF; v_call: TRBV23-1; clone_size: -
cdr3_aa: CASRILGTPYGYTF; v_call: TRBV27; clone_size: -
cdr3_aa: CASSYGSVTQEQYF; v_call: TRBV6-6; clone_size: -
cdr3_aa: CASSRDRGPYGYTF; v_call: TRBV6-4; clone_size: -
cdr3_aa: CASSIPRGQGEVQYF; v_call: TRBV5-6; clone_size: -
cdr3_aa: CASSYLLGHEQYF; v_call: TRBV6-5; clone_size: -
cdr3_aa: CASSLGHGGAYEQYF; v_call: TRBV5-1; clone_size: -
cdr3_aa: CASSLNIPYGYTF; v_call: TRBV28; clone_size: -
cdr3_aa: CASSYSGGPNEKLFF; v_call: TRBV6-5; clone_size: once
cdr3_aa: CASSLTGSGNTIYF; v_call: TRBV5-4; clone_size: -
cdr3_aa: CASSSPMEGYTF; v_call: TRBV5-1; clone_size: -
cdr3_aa: CASSSTGANYNEQFF; v_call: TRBV7-9; clone_size: -
cdr3_aa: CASSYQMGRGNTIYF; v_call: TRBV5-5; clone_size: -
cdr3_aa: CASSPPYDREAFF; v_call: TRBV18; clone_size: -
cdr3_aa: CSASIVGGGTEAFF; v_call: TRBV29-1; clone_size: -
cdr3_aa: CATSPAWGREDTQYF; v_call: TRBV15; clone_size: -
cdr3_aa: CASSLFGALSNQPQHF; v_call: TRBV28; clone_size: -
cdr3_aa: CASSLGSQGTEAFF; v_call: TRBV11-2; clone_size: -
cdr3_aa: CASSQDVSGRADTQYF; v_call: TRBV4-1; clone_size: -
cdr3_aa: CASSALQGSKQPQHF; v_call: TRBV6-5; clone_size: -
cdr3_aa: CSATTGGNSPLHF; v_call: TRBV29-1; clone_size: few
cdr3_aa: CASSATGGWNEQFF; v_call: TRBV9; clone_size: -
cdr3_aa: CASSIDQGGLNTEAFF; v_call: TRBV19; clone_size: -
cdr3_aa: CASSLGGGRIHEQYF; v_call: TRBV5-4; clone_size: -
cdr3_aa: CASRSGTANTGELFF; v_call: TRBV11-2; clone_size: -
cdr3_aa: CASSIDVGKGNYSNQPQHF; v_call: TRBV19; clone_size: -
cdr3_aa: CASSGGTGGRIGYGYTF; v_call: TRBV5-4; clone_size: -
cdr3_aa: CASNFQRQTQYF; v_call: TRBV2; clone_size: -
cdr3_aa: CATSREAGGTFDTQYF; v_call: TRBV15; clone_size: -
cdr3_aa: CAWASGETQYF; v_call: TRBV30; clone_size: -